This T cell receptor beta chain originates from a study of T-cell memory formation after mild COVID-19. Regarding the study as a whole: Memory cells collected pre-infection included some clones that later responded, suggesting cross-reactive memory joined. The study found balanced CD4/CD8 in clones contracting day 15 to 85 and a CD4+ lean in later expanders.

TCR alpha and TCR beta cDNA libraries carrying sample barcodes and UMIs were produced by 5'RACE using constant-segment primers. TCRdb reprocessed the 5' RACE reads with MiXCR, giving one entry per CDR3 protein. This sample has 160,000 or so distinct CDR3 sequences, with roughly a third found just once. The V end was cut by 5 bases, the J end by 5 bases, with 20 bases between. The CDR3 is made up of 16 amino acids. The germline V gene encodes CDR1 MNHEY and CDR2 SVGAGI. This clonotype occurred many times. Its specificity is not known. The gene calls are TRBV6-5 and TRBJ2-3, with D maybe TRBD1 (5 bases). The receptor's source is an adult woman who had mild COVID-19 (a few samples of this study predate the infection). Cell type and time point are not known. The sequenced sample was PBMCs or a T cell subset sorted from them (not recorded which). Here the CDR3 DNA reads TGTGCCAGCAGTCAAACAGGCTTTCCTCGGGTAGATACGCAGTATTTT. This sequence encodes CASSQTGFPRVDTQYF.